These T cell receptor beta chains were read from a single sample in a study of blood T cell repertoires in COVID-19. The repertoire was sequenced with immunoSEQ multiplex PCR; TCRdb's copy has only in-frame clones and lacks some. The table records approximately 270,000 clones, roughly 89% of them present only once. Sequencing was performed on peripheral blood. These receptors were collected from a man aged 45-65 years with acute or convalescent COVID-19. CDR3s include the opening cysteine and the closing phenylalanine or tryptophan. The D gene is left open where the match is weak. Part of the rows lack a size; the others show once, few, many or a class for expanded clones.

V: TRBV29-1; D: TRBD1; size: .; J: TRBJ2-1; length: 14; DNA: TGCAGCGTTGAACAGGACAGGGACCACAATGAGCAGTTCTTC; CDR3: CSVEQDRDHNEQFF
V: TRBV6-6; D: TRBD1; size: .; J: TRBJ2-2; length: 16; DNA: TGTGCCAGCAGTACGACCGGGACAGCGAACACCGGGGAGCTGTTTTTT; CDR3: CASSTTGTANTGELFF
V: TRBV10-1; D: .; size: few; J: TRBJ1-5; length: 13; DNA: TGCGCCAGCAGTGGGTCACTGAATCAGCCCCAGCATTTT; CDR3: CASSGSLNQPQHF
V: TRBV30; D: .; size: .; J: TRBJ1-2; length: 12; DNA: TGTGCCTGGAGCCCGACAGGATATGGCTACACCTTC; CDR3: CAWSPTGYGYTF
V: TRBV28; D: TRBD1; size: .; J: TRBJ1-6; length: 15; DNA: TGTGCCAGCAGTTTAAGGGGACAGGGGGGATCACCCCTCCACTTT; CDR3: CASSLRGQGGSPLHF
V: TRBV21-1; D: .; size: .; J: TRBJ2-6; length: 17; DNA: TGTGCCAGCAGCACTCCAGGCCCCAGCTCTGGGGCCAACGTCCTGACTTTC; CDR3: CASSTPGPSSGANVLTF
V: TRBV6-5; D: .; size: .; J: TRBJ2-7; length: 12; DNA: TGTGCCAGCAGTACCCGGGACACCGAGCAGTACTTC; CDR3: CASSTRDTEQYF
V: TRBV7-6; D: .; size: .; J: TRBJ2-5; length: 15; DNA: TGTGCCAGCGATCCCTCGCAGGGGAGGGCAGAGACCCAGTACTTC; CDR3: CASDPSQGRAETQYF
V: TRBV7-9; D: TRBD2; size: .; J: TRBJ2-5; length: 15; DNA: TGTGCCAGCAGCTTAATAGCGGGGCTCGGGGAGACCCAGTACTTC; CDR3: CASSLIAGLGETQYF
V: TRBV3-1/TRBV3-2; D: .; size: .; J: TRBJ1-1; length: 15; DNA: TGTGCCAGCAGCCAAGATGTGACAGTGAACACTGAAGCTTTCTTT; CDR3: CASSQDVTVNTEAFF
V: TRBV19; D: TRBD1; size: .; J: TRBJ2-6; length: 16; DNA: TGTGCCAGTAGTATGGGACAGGGTGCTGGGGCCAACGTCCTGACTTTC; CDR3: CASSMGQGAGANVLTF
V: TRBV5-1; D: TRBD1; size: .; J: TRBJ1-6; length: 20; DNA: TGCGCCAGCAGCTTGGATCCGGACAGGGGGCGCGTGAGAAAAAATTCACCCCTCCACTTT; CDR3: CASSLDPDRGRVRKNSPLHF
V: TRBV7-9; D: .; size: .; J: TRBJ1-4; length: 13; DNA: TGTGCCAGCAGCGGGCAAAATGGTGAAAAACTGTTTTTT; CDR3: CASSGQNGEKLFF
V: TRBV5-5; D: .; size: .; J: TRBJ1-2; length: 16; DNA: TGTGCCAGCAGCTTGTTTAGGGGCGTACTCTCGTATGGCTACACCTTC; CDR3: CASSLFRGVLSYGYTF
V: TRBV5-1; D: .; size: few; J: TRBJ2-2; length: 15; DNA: TGCGCCAGCAGCCTCTACGGACAGAACACCGGGGAGCTGTTTTTT; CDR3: CASSLYGQNTGELFF
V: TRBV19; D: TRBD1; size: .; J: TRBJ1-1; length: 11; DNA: TGTGCCAGTAGTCCAGGGACAGGGGCTTTCTTT; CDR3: CASSPGTGAFF
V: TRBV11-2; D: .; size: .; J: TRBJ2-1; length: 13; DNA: TGTGCCAGCAGCCCTTCGCCAGAGCGAGAGCAGTTCTTC; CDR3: CASSPSPEREQFF
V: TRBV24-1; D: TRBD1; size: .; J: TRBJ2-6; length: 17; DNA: TGTGCCACCAGTGACTCCGGGACAGGGGCTGGGGCCAACGTCCTGACTTTC; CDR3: CATSDSGTGAGANVLTF
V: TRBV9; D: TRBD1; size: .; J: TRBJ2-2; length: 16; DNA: TGTGCCAGCAGCGTAGCTGGGACAGGGCCTTGGGTGGAGCTGTTTTTT; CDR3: CASSVAGTGPWVELFF
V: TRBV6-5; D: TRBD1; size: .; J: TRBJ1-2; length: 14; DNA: TGTGCCAGCAGCGACCCGGGACAGGGTGACGGCTACACCTTC; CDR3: CASSDPGQGDGYTF
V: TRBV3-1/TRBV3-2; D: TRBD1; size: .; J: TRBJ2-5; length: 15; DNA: TGTGCCAGCAGCACCACCGGACAGGGACAAGAGACCCAGTACTTC; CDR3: CASSTTGQGQETQYF
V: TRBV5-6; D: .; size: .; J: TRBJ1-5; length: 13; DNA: TGTGCCAGCAGCTTGGGGTCAGGCCAGCCCCAGCATTTT; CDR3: CASSLGSGQPQHF
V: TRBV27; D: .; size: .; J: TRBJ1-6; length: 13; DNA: TGTGCCAGCGGGAGGCAGGAGTATTCACCCCTCCACTTT; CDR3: CASGRQEYSPLHF